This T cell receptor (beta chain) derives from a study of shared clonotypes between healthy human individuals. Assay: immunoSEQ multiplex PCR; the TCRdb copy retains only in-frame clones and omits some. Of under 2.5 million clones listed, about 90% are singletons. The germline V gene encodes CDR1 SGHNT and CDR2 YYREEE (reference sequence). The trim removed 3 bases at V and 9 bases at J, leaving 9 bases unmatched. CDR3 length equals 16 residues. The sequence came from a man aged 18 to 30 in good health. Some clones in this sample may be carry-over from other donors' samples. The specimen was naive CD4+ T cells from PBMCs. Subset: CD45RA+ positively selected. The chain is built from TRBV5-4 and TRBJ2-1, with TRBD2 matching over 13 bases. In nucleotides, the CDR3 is TGTGCCAGCAGCTCGGGGGGGACTAGCGGGACAGGTGAGCAGTTCTTC. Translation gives CASSSGGTSGTGEQFF.